The present TCR beta chain was sequenced within a study of blood T cell repertoires in COVID-19. Using immunoSEQ multiplex PCR, the repertoire was profiled, and TCRdb retains in-frame clones only, with some absent. The data contain approximately 240,000 clones, around 87% of them singletons. This CDR3 has 12 residues. Sequenced material: PBMCs or T cells enriched from blood (not recorded which). This chain uses TRBV21-1 with TRBJ1-2; the table's D call, TRBD1, was not checked against the DNA. TRBV21-1 is a pseudogene locus. The TCR was taken from a woman aged 30 to 39 with acute COVID-19. CDR3 sequence reads: CASSTHRDGYTF. CDR3 sequence (DNA): TGTGCCAGCAGCACCCACAGGGATGGCTACACCTTC.